This record looks at one T cell receptor (beta chain) sequence and its context. The sample is drawn from a study of Graves' ophthalmopathy and Graves' hyperthyroidism. Using RNA transcripts, the TCR beta CDR3 regions were amplified. The first round was an RT-PCR with HTBI primers, and the second round was a multiplex PCR. One entry per CDR3 protein, called by TCRdb with MiXCR from the multiplex PCR reads. The sample consists of 600,000 to 700,000 distinct CDR3 sequences, about two fifths of them appearing once. V was shortened by 5 bases and J by 4 bases, with 9 bases between the two germline ends. This CDR3 is built from 13 residues. The germline V gene encodes CDR1 DFQATT and CDR2 SNEGSKA (reference sequence).

The specimen sequenced was peripheral blood. The chain combines TRBV20-1 with TRBJ2-6; D gene unclear. The TCR originated in an adult man with Graves' ophthalmopathy. CDR3 sequence: CSARRSGANVLTF. CDR3 nucleotides: TGCAGTGCTCGACGATCCGGGGCCAACGTCCTGACTTTC.